This is a list of T cell receptor beta chains from one sample in a study of blood T cell repertoires in COVID-19. Produced via immunoSEQ multiplex PCR; TCRdb's table is partial and in-frame only. Found here are some 180,000 clones, 84% of them singletons; the top ten hold roughly an eighth. Sequencing input: peripheral blood. The origin of the receptors is a human donor in a cohort sampled during active COVID-19. The CDR3 runs from the conserved cysteine through the conserved F or W.

V gene	J gene	CDR3 protein
TRBV19	TRBJ2-1	CATYDKYNEQFF
TRBV7-2	TRBJ2-5	CASSALWAGGRETQYF
TRBV15	TRBJ2-6	CATSRGKGSGANVLTF
TRBV11-2	TRBJ1-2	CASSPDLGAYGYTF
TRBV24-1	TRBJ1-3	CATSDPNTNSQYF
TRBV4-1	TRBJ2-7	CASSRPGQRTYEQYF
TRBV15	TRBJ2-5	CATSRDPAGGGETQYF
TRBV11-2	TRBJ2-3	CASSPRPGIGTQYF
TRBV19	TRBJ2-2	CASRTGTSGNTGELFF
TRBV6-5	TRBJ2-5	CASSYSNGGQETQYF
TRBV27	TRBJ1-5	CASSTTATGWGSPQHF
TRBV13	TRBJ1-2	CASNTQGGSGYTF
TRBV19	TRBJ2-7	CASSISRTGGYEQYF
TRBV4-1	TRBJ1-3	CASRPQGAVGNTIYF
TRBV2	TRBJ2-7	CASSFWEGYEQYF